This TCR beta chain was obtained from a study of blood T cell repertoires in COVID-19 (dated by TCRdb to the early 2020s). Background for the entire study: The collaborator samples originated in the United States, Italy and Spain and spanned the acute and convalescent phases of COVID-19. The prospective study material was composed of cDNA or gDNA derived from T cells, B-cell-depleted T cells, or PBMCs. Subjects who had been exposed to COVID-19, were actively infected with it, or had recovered from it provided the deeply sampled blood TCRbeta repertoires that made up the dataset. The repertoires were released in a freely available public database meant as a resource for research on the immune response to SARS-CoV-2. Samples were obtained from the ongoing ImmuneRACE study (first 160 participants) and from about 1,300 subjects provided by 6 global collaborators. Sample metadata almost always included a de-identified subject ID, COVID-19 status, age in years and sex. HLA class I and class II types, where available, came from metadata supplied by the sample provider rather than from assay-based typing.

As concerns this clone: The specificity of this receptor is unknown. Base qualities are not provided; no much larger clone lies one nucleotide away.

A second Seattle source provided samples from volunteer blood donors who had recovered from COVID-19. The collaborating institutions used their own protocols to collect whole blood in K2EDTA tubes. For TCRbeta analysis, collaborator samples were shipped as frozen whole blood, as isolated PBMCs, or as DNA extracted from either sample type. Summary of the overall study and its limitations: How much clinical and demographic metadata was included differed by source and by participant, and the metadata was provided uncurated.

The germline V gene (reference sequence) yields SSHAT for CDR1 and FNYEAQ for CDR2. Relative to germline, V is 5 bases shorter and J is 0 bases shorter, with 14 bases between their ends. Reading from cysteine to phenylalanine, the CDR3 counts 16 amino acids. Kept here is only the CDR3 DNA, which spans 48 bases and is read in frame from base 1. TCRbeta CDR3 regions were amplified from genomic DNA by means of the immunoSEQ Assay, a bias-controlled multiplex PCR. The published analysis was carried out like this. The number of nucleated cells in each sample was estimated by amplification of reference gene primers within the assay. To quantify the absolute abundance of each unique TCRbeta CDR3 rearrangement, sequence reads were collapsed and filtered. For each sample, productive Simpson clonality was calculated by taking the square root of Simpson's diversity index across productive rearrangements. The source is immuneACCESS, and TCRdb retained only in-frame sequences with V and J called. Part of the clones is not carried over; for the studies checked, unresolved V genes explain less than half of this, and the remainder is unexplained. That table furnishes V, J and clone size, whereas the DNA furnished D and trimming. This sample has under 300,000 clones in its table, and roughly 89% of those were observed once. Approximately 2.1% of the sample goes to the ten largest clones.

Sequenced sample: peripheral blood. The chain is made from TRBV7-7 and TRBJ2-1; D gene: possibly TRBD1, on 5 matching bases. This receptor was obtained from a man aged 25-45 years who had recovered from COVID-19. The CDR3: CASSQDTSFSYNEQFF. The DNA sequence is TGTGCCAGCAGCCAGGACACATCATTCTCCTACAATGAGCAGTTCTTC.